This TCR beta chain was sequenced for a study of T cells after yellow fever vaccination. Overall study findings and caveats: The presence of abundant clonotypes contaminating from the bulk population was possible in FACS-sorted repertoires.

TCRdb used MiXCR to reprocess the 5' RACE reads, holding one entry per CDR3 protein. There are fewer than 85,000 distinct CDR3 sequences in the sample; over 7.5% occur only once, and roughly 41% lies in the top ten. About this clonotype itself: The antigen is not known.

Germline CDR1 is SNHLY and CDR2 is FYNNEI. Deletions cut 6 bases from V and 2 bases from J, with 11 bases between. The CDR3 consists of 14 residues. This sample comprised CD8+ T cells sorted from PBMCs, obtained on the day of the yellow fever booster vaccination. This sequence originates from a man younger than 45 who received the YFV17D yellow fever vaccine. The J gene is TRBJ1-3, the V gene TRBV2; no definite D call. This CDR3 reads CASSPGPTGNTIYF. CDR3 DNA sequence: TGTGCCAGCAGCCCTGGACCAACTGGAAACACCATATATTTT.